This T cell receptor beta chain was recorded in a study of cytomegalovirus exposure and HLA in healthy donors. This CDR3 is built from 14 residues. Germline values: CDR1 LNHDA, CDR2 SQIVND (reference sequence). As for this clone: Its antigen is currently unknown.

Produced via immunoSEQ multiplex PCR; TCRdb's table is partial and in-frame only. Of some 170,000 clones listed, 89% were seen once; the top ten hold 10%. Study-wide points: In vitro checks showed that a few CMV-associated chains really do target CMV antigens.

Sequencing used PBMCs. This TCR was sampled from a woman between 18 and 30 years old in good health and CMV-seropositive. The chain carries TRBV19 and TRBJ2-5; D not resolved. Gene TRBJ2-7 matches the end of the DNA better, so the J call may be wrong. CDR3: CASSIMGSTYEQYF. The DNA for the CDR3 is TGTGCCAGTAGTATAATGGGCAGCACCTACGAGCAGTACTTC.